These 20 T cell receptor beta chains were sequenced from one sample in a study of post-analysis software for immune sequencing data. Prepared libraries of TCR beta cDNA carried unique molecular identifiers. TCRdb redid the calling of the PCR reads with MiXCR, one entry per CDR3 protein. Of roughly 600,000 distinct CDR3 sequences listed, roughly two fifths were seen once; the top ten hold about 1.8%. These TCRs are of unknown antigen specificity. Study-wide findings and caveats: Four to six TRBV segments were significantly more frequent in patients than in controls. TRBV5-6, TRBV5-1 and TRBV20-1 were among these segments.

The sequencing input was blood. These receptors originate from a girl aged 5-17 years with multiple sclerosis.

This clonotype was observed a few times. The chain is built from TRBV9 and TRBJ2-7, with D unclear. This CDR3 has 14 amino acids. Germline CDR1 and CDR2: SGDLS and YYNGEE. V was cut by 0 bases and J by 0 bases, with 7 bases left in between. CDR3 bases: TGTGCCAGCAGCGTAGGGAGTAGCTCCTACGAGCAGTACTTC. Translated, it gives CASSVGSSSYEQYF.

In its sample, this clonotype was seen a few times. V gene TRBV9 combines with J gene TRBJ2-3, with 8 positions matching TRBD1. The CDR3 is 15 residues long. J lost 9 bases, V lost 4 bases, and 13 bases had no gene match. Germline V CDR1 and CDR2: SGDLS, YYNGEE. Here the CDR3 reads CASSPSDRDALTQYF. The DNA of the CDR3 is TGTGCCAGCAGCCCCTCGGACAGGGATGCCCTAACGCAGTATTTT.

The gene calls are TRBV12-3 or TRBV12-4 and TRBJ2-1, with 7 bases fitting TRBD1. This CDR3 is 13 amino acids long. Losses at the gene ends were 5 bases for V and 12 bases for J; bases not matched to a gene: 10. For the CDR3, the DNA is TGTGCCAGCAGTCCAGACAGGGAATGGGGGCAGTTCTTC. Its translation: CASSPDREWGQFF.

This chain joins TRBV12-3 or TRBV12-4 and TRBJ2-4, with a tentative D call TRBD2 (6 bases). The CDR3 loop spans 18 amino acids. Trimming removed 0 bases at V and 0 bases at J, with 15 bases between. CDR3 in DNA: TGTGCCAGCAGTTTAGCTTTGAGCGGGCTCGTAGCCAAAAACATTCAGTACTTC. Protein: CASSLALSGLVAKNIQYF.

This clonotype has a handful of counts. The chain employs TRBV7-8 and TRBJ2-1, with D uncertain. This CDR3 spans 14 amino acids. The V end was cut by 1 base, the J end by 3 bases, with 7 bases between. The germline gives CDR1 SGHVS, CDR2 FQNEAQ. The CDR3 loop reads CASSLDQVYNEQFF. CDR3 nucleotide sequence: TGTGCCAGCAGCTTAGATCAGGTCTACAATGAGCAGTTCTTC.

This clonotype was counted a few times. The V and J genes are TRBV5-1 and TRBJ2-1; 9 bases fit TRBD2. Germline V CDR1 and CDR2: SGHRS, YFSETQ. Unmatched junction bases numbered 4, after V lost 0 bases and J lost 9 bases. The CDR3 is 14 amino acids. CDR3 loop: CASSLELSGGEQFF. CDR3 nucleotides: TGCGCCAGCAGCTTGGAACTTAGCGGGGGTGAGCAGTTCTTC.

The CDR3 protein is CSARDPGTSGSPDTQYF. The CDR3 nucleotides are TGCAGTGCTAGAGACCCCGGGACTAGCGGGAGTCCAGATACGCAGTATTTT. The chain uses TRBV20-1 and TRBJ2-3; 14 bases match TRBD2. Germline CDR1 reads DFQATT; CDR2 reads SNEGSKA (reference sequence). The CDR3 loop spans 17 amino acids. V lost 0 bases to trimming and J lost 4 bases; unmatched junction nucleotides: 6.

The chain carries TRBV12-3 or TRBV12-4 and TRBJ1-2; D unresolved. V was shortened by 3 bases and J by 5 bases, with 10 bases between the two germline ends. The CDR3 consists of 13 residues. The CDR3 reads CASSFGTMYGYTF. The CDR3 nucleotides are TGTGCCAGCAGTTTCGGCACCATGTATGGCTACACCTTC.

This clonotype was observed a handful of times. This rearrangement joins TRBV6-5 to TRBJ1-5, with D possibly matching TRBD1 (5 bases). The CDR3 is made up of 14 amino acids. From germline, CDR1 is MNHEY and CDR2 SVGAGI. V lost 4 bases to trimming and J lost 2 bases, with 9 bases between them. CDR3 loop: CASSSRDGNQPQHF. The CDR3 DNA follows: TGTGCCAGCAGTTCCCGGGACGGCAATCAGCCCCAGCATTTT.

The genes are TRBV6-1 and TRBJ2-2; 13 bases are shared with TRBD2. The length of the CDR3 is 17 residues. V was pared by 7 bases and J by 4 bases, with 9 bases of the junction left unmatched. The germline gives CDR1 MNHNS, CDR2 SASEGT. The CDR3 sequence is CASKPGLAGSATGELFF. The CDR3 DNA is TGTGCCAGCAAACCGGGACTAGCGGGATCGGCCACCGGGGAGCTGTTTTTT.

This clonotype appeared a few times. The chain joins TRBV7-9 to TRBJ1-2, with 8 bases matching TRBD1. J lost 8 bases, V lost 3 bases, and 2 bases had no gene match. Looked up from germline, CDR1 is SEHNR and CDR2 is FQNEAQ (reference sequence). This CDR3 is 12 amino acids long. The CDR3 coding sequence is TGTGCCAGCAGCTTGGACAGGGTCGGCTACACCTTC. It translates to CASSLDRVGYTF.

The chain joins TRBV6-5 to TRBJ2-2; TRBD1 aligns across 7 bases. Trimming cost V 6 bases and J 4 bases; bases outside gene matches: 5. CDR3 size: 14 residues. The germline V gene has CDR1 MNHEY and CDR2 SVGAGI. CDR3: CASSQTGFTGELFF. In nucleotides, the CDR3 is TGTGCCAGCAGCCAGACAGGGTTCACCGGGGAGCTGTTTTTT.

The chain combines TRBV29-1 with TRBJ1-1; the D is unclear. V was shortened by 2 bases and J by 3 bases, with 4 bases between the two germline ends. Germline V CDR1 and CDR2: SQVTM, ANQGSEA. This CDR3 has 11 residues. CDR3 nucleotides: TGCAGCGTTGAATTGTACACTGAAGCTTTCTTT. It encodes CSVELYTEAFF.

The J gene is TRBJ2-5, the V gene TRBV12-3 or TRBV12-4, with no clear D. The CDR3 runs 13 residues. V lost 5 bases and J 3 bases, leaving 10 bases between the germline ends. The CDR3 coding sequence is TGTGCCAGCAGTCGAGACGGTGAAGAGACCCAGTACTTC. It specifies CASSRDGEETQYF.

The chain recombines TRBV12-3 or TRBV12-4 with TRBJ2-7, with 10 bases matching TRBD2. CDR3 length: 15 residues. Trimming at V came to 5 bases and at J to 4 bases, leaving 8 bases not matched to a gene. CDR3 protein: CASSRRAGGWYEQYF. The CDR3 DNA sequence: TGTGCCAGCAGTCGACGAGCGGGGGGGTGGTACGAGCAGTACTTC.

This clonotype was detected only a few times. The chain employs TRBV28 and TRBJ2-7, with D unresolved. This CDR3 region has 14 residues. The germline gives CDR1 MDHEN, CDR2 SYDVKM. Between the trimmed V and J ends, which lost 5 bases and 3 bases, there was a span of 14 bases. CDR3: CASSPPGDVYEQYF. The CDR3 DNA is TGTGCCAGCAGTCCCCCCGGAGACGTCTACGAGCAGTACTTC.

This clonotype occurred once. The chain couples TRBV6-5 to TRBJ2-3; 7 nucleotides line up with TRBD2. The junction had 2 bases not matched to a gene; V was cut back by 2 bases and J by 0 bases. The CDR3 spans 15 residues. CDR1 and CDR2 from the germline V gene are MNHEY and SVGAGI. The CDR3 loop is CASSYTSVSTDTQYF. The CDR3 DNA sequence: TGTGCCAGCAGTTACACTAGCGTAAGCACAGATACGCAGTATTTT.

V and J are TRBV29-1 and TRBJ2-1; 9 bases agree with TRBD2. V trimming: 3 bases; J trimming: 7 bases; junction bases outside the gene matches: 7. The CDR3 consists of 14 residues. CDR1 and CDR2 from the germline V gene are SQVTM and ANQGSEA. CDR3 amino acids: CSVEGGRARNEQFF. CDR3 sequence (DNA): TGCAGCGTTGAGGGCGGGAGGGCCCGGAATGAGCAGTTCTTC.

The rearrangement uses TRBV28 and TRBJ2-7; possibly TRBD1 for D (6 bases). The germline V gene encodes CDR1 MDHEN and CDR2 SYDVKM. V lost 6 bases and J 3 bases, leaving 18 bases between the germline ends. The CDR3 extends over 15 amino acids. The CDR3 sequence: CASSTPGATRYEQYF. For the CDR3, the DNA is TGTGCCAGCAGCACCCCAGGGGCGACGCGCTACGAGCAGTACTTC.

The rearrangement links TRBV5-1 to TRBJ2-3; 13 bases align to TRBD2. The V segment lost 1 base and the J segment 0 bases; nucleotides outside the gene matches: 2. Germline assignment: CDR1 SGHRS and CDR2 YFSETQ. The CDR3 consists of 17 residues. DNA of the CDR3: TGCGCCAGCAGCTTGTCGGGACTAGCGGGAAGCACAGATACGCAGTATTTT. Its translation is CASSLSGLAGSTDTQYF.